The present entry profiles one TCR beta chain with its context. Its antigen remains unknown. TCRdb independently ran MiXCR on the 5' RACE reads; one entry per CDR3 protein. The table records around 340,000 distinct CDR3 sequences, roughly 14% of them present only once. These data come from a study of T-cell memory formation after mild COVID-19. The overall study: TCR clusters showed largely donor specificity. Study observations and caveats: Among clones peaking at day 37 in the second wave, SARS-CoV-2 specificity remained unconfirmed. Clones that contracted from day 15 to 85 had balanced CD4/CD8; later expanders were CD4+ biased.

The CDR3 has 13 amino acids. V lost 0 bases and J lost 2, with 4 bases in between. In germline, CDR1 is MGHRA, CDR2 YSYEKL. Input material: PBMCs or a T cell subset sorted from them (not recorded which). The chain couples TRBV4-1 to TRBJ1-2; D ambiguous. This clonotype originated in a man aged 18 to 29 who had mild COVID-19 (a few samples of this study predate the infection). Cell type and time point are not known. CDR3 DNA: TGCGCCAGCAGCCAAGAACGGAACTATGGCTACACCTTC. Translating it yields CASSQERNYGYTF.